This TCR beta chain was identified in a study of siplizumab effects on memory and regulatory T cells. The method was immunoSEQ multiplex PCR; TCRdb's version includes in-frame clones alone and lacks a portion of them. The sample holds about 100,000 clones, 94% seen once. Per the germline V gene, CDR1 is MNHEY and CDR2 is SMNVEV (reference sequence). The J segment lost 3 bases and the V segment lost 5 bases, leaving 7 bases of the junction unmatched. The CDR3 is 15 amino acids. This rearrangement joins TRBV27 to TRBJ2-3, with 8 bases aligning to TRBD2. What was sequenced was Tregs sorted from blood. The TCR originated in a human donor in good health. The CDR3: CASSMRGTRTDTQYF. In DNA, the CDR3 is TGTGCCAGCAGTATGAGGGGGACTAGGACAGATACGCAGTATTTT.